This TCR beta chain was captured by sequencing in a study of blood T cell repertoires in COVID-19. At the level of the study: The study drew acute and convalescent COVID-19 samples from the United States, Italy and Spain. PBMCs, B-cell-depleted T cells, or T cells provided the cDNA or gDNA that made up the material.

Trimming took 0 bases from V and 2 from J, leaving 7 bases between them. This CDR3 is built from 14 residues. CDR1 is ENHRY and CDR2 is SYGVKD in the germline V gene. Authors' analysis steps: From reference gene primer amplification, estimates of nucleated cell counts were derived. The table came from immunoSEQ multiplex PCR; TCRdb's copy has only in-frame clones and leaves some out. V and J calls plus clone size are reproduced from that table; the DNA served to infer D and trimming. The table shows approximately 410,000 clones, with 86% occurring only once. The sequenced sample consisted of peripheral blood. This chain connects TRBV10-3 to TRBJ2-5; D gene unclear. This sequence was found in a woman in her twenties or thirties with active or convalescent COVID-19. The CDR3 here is CAISESPGQETQYF. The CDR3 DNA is TGTGCCATCAGTGAGTCCCCCGGTCAAGAGACCCAGTACTTC.